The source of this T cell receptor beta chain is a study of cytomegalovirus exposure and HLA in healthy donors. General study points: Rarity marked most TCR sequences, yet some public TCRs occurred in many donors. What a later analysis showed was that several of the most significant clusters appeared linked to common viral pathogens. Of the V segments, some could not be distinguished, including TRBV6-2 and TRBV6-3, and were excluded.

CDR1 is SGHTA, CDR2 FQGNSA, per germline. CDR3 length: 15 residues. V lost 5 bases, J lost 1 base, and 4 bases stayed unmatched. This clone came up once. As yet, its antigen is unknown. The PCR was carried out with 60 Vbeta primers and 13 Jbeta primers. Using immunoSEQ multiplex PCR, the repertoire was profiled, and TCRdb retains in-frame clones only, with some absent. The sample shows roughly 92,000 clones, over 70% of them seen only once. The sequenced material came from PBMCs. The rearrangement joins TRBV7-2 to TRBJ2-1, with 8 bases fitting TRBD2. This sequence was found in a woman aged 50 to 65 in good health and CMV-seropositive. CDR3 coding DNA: TGTGCCAGCAGCCCCAGCGGGAGTTCCTACAATGAGCAGTTCTTC. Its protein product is CASSPSGSSYNEQFF.